These 4 T cell receptor beta chains originate from one sample sequenced in a study of blood T cell repertoires in COVID-19. Produced via immunoSEQ multiplex PCR; TCRdb's table is partial and in-frame only. Of roughly 200,000 clones in the sample, approximately 85% were seen once. Sequenced sample: peripheral blood. These receptors were taken from a man aged 55 to 70 with acute or convalescent COVID-19.

V is TRBV28 and J is TRBJ2-7; TRBD1 agrees at 8 bases. Looked up from germline, CDR1 is MDHEN and CDR2 is SYDVKM. Germline trimming cut 6 bases from V and 2 bases from J; bases unmatched to any gene: 12. This CDR3 comprises 16 residues. Written as DNA, the CDR3 is TGTGCCAGCAGGCCCAGTGGCAGGGGGCTGACCTACGAGCAGTACTTC. This codes for CASRPSGRGLTYEQYF. Full variable domain (remainder filled in from reference TRBV28 and TRBJ2-7): DVKVTQSSRYLVKRTGEKVFLECVQDMDHENMFWYRQDPGLGLRLIYFSYDVKMKEKGDIPEGYSVSREKKERFSLILESASTNQTSMYLCASRPSGRGLTYEQYFGPGTRLTVT.

The genes are TRBV5-1 and TRBJ1-3; D possibly corresponds to TRBD1 (5 bases). The germline V gene encodes CDR1 SGHRS and CDR2 YFSETQ. The V end lost 3 bases, the J end lost 0 bases, and 19 bases lay between the germline ends. This CDR3 has 18 residues. This CDR3 reads CASSYGQTHSTSGNTIYF. As DNA, the CDR3 is TGCGCCAGCAGCTATGGACAAACACATAGCACCTCTGGAAACACCATATATTTT.

The chain has TRBV12-5 and TRBJ2-1, with D maybe TRBD1 (5 bases). V was clipped by 1 base and J by 15 bases, with 16 bases between them. The V gene's germline CDR1 is LGHNT and CDR2 FRNRAP. The CDR3 covers 13 residues. The CDR3 DNA is TGTGCTAGTGGTTTGGACAACTCCACAGGAGCGTTCTTC. Protein product: CASGLDNSTGAFF.

This clone was observed a single time. The chain links TRBV9 to TRBJ1-3, with D tentatively TRBD1 (6 bases). This CDR3 is 15 amino acids long. With 4 bases removed from V and 8 bases from J, the gap between germline ends came to 19 bases. The germline V gene encodes CDR1 SGDLS and CDR2 YYNGEE. The CDR3 coding sequence is TGTGCCAGCAGCCCTCCCGGCACAGGGAAACACACCATATATTTT. Translated, it gives CASSPPGTGKHTIYF.